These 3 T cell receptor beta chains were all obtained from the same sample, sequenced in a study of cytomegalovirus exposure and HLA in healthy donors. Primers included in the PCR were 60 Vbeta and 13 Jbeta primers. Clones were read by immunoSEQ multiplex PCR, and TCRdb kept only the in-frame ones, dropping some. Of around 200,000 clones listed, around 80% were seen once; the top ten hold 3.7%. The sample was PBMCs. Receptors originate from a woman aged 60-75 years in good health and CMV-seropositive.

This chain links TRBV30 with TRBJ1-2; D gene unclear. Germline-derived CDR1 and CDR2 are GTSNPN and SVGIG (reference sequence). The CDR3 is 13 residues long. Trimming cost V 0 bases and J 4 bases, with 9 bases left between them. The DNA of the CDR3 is TGTGCCTGGAGTGTAGGGAGCAGCTATGGCTACACCTTC. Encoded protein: CAWSVGSSYGYTF.

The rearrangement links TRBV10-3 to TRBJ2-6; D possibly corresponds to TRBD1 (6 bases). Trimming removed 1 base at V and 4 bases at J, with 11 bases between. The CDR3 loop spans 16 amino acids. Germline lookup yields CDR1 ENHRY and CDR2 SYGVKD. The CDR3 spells CAISEYAGVGANVLTF. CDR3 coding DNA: TGTGCCATCAGTGAGTACGCAGGGGTCGGGGCCAACGTCCTGACTTTC.

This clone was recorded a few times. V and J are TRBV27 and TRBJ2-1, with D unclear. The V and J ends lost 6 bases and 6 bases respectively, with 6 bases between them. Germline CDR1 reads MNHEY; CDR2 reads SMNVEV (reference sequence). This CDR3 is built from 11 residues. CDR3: CASRLTNEQFF. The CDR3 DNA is TGTGCCAGCAGACTCACCAATGAGCAGTTCTTC.